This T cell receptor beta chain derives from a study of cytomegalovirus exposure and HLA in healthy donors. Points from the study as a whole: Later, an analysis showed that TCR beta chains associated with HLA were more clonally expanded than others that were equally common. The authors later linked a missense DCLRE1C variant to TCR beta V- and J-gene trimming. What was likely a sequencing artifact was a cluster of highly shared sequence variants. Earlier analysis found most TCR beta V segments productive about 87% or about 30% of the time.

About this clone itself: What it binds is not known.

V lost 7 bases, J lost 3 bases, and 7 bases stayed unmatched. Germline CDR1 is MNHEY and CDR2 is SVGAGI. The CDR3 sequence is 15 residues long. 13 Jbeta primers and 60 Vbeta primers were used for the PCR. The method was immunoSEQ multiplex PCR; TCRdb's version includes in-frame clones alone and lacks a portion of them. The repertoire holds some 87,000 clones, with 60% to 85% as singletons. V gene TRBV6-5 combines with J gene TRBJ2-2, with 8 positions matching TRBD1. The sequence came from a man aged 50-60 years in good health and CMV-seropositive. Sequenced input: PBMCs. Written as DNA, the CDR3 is TGTGCCAGCAACAGGCAGGGGGCCGACACCGGGGAGCTGTTTTTT. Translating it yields CASNRQGADTGELFF.